Below, 27 T cell receptor beta chains from the same sample are listed, as sequenced in a study of cytomegalovirus exposure and HLA in healthy donors. A multiplex PCR was run with 60 Vbeta primers and 13 Jbeta primers. Measured with immunoSEQ multiplex PCR; TCRdb has only the in-frame clones, and not every one. Here the sample spans 90,000 to 120,000 clones, roughly three quarters being singletons. The source material was PBMCs. These receptor sequences come from a man aged 18 to 30 in good health and CMV-seronegative.

This CDR3 is CASSPGWTGNTDTQYF. The CDR3 region has the DNA TGTGCCAGCAGCCCGGGATGGACAGGGAACACAGATACGCAGTATTTT. The chain recombines TRBV5-4 with TRBJ2-3, with TRBD1 matching over 8 bases. Per the germline V gene, CDR1 is SGHNT and CDR2 is YYREEE (reference sequence). The CDR3 is 16 amino acids. The J segment lost 2 bases and the V segment lost 4 bases, leaving 9 bases of the junction unmatched. Supplemented by reference TRBV5-4 and TRBJ2-3, the full variable domain reads ETGVTQSPTHLIKTRGQQVTLRCSSQSGHNTVSWYQQALGQGPQFIFQYYREEENGRGNFPPRFSGLQFPNYSSELNVNALELDDSALYLCASSPGWTGNTDTQYFGPGTRLTVL.

V gene TRBV7-9 combines with J gene TRBJ2-1; D might be TRBD2 (6 bases). This CDR3 comprises 16 residues. Trimming removed 4 bases from V and 4 bases from J, with 17 bases in between. Per the germline V gene, CDR1 is SEHNR and CDR2 is FQNEAQ (reference sequence). The CDR3 protein is CASSWQGGGGYNEQFF. CDR3 DNA sequence: TGTGCCAGCAGCTGGCAGGGAGGAGGAGGTTACAATGAGCAGTTCTTC.

Here the CDR3 reads CASQGGAGYGYTF. The DNA of the CDR3 is TGTGCCAGCCAAGGGGGCGCGGGTTATGGCTACACCTTC. This rearrangement joins TRBV6-1 to TRBJ1-2; 7 bases are shared with TRBD1. V was clipped by 8 bases and J by 5 bases; unmatched bases: 8. Per germline, CDR1 MNHNS and CDR2 SASEGT. This CDR3 region has 13 residues.

The J gene is TRBJ2-1, the V gene TRBV4-3; D unclear. Germline lookup yields CDR1 LGHNA and CDR2 YSLEER. V lost 2 bases and J 3 bases, leaving 2 bases between the germline ends. This CDR3 has 12 amino acids. CDR3 sequence: CASSQYYNEQFF. The CDR3 nucleotides are TGCGCCAGCAGCCAATACTACAATGAGCAGTTCTTC.

The chain employs TRBV19 and TRBJ2-7; the D gene is possibly TRBD1 (6 bases). Germline values: CDR1 LNHDA, CDR2 SQIVND (reference sequence). V dropped 3 bases and J dropped 0 bases, with 9 bases sitting between them. There are 14 residues in the CDR3. The CDR3 coding sequence is TGTGCCAGTAGTATTTCCAGGGGCTCCTACGAGCAGTACTTC. It specifies CASSISRGSYEQYF.

The genes are TRBV25-1 and TRBJ1-2, with no clear D. CDR3 length: 14 residues. Per the germline V gene, CDR1 is MGHDK and CDR2 is SYGVNS. V lost 3 bases, J lost 2 bases, and 10 bases lay in between. Here the CDR3 reads CASSDSVSNYGYTF. The CDR3 DNA is TGTGCCAGCAGTGACTCAGTCTCCAACTATGGCTACACCTTC.

The V and J genes are TRBV2 and TRBJ2-2; D uncertain. There are 11 residues in the CDR3. CDR1 is SNHLY and CDR2 is FYNNEI in the germline V gene. The ends were cut back, 6 bases at V and 4 bases at J, with 3 bases in the middle. The CDR3 bases are TGTGCCAGCAGCGTCACCGGGGAGCTGTTTTTT. Translating it yields CASSVTGELFF.

Only one count was recorded for this clone. The rearrangement links TRBV5-1 to TRBJ2-5; maybe TRBD1 (6 bases). The CDR3 contains 13 residues. Germline V lookup: CDR1 SGHRS, CDR2 YFSETQ. V lost 4 bases to trimming and J lost 4 bases, with 11 bases between them. CDR3: CASSLQGRETQYF. The CDR3 bases are TGCGCCAGCAGCCTACAGGGCAGAGAGACCCAGTACTTC.

The chain couples TRBV28 to TRBJ1-5, with a weak D call TRBD1 (6 bases). CDR1 and CDR2 (germline): MDHEN, SYDVKM. Trimming cost V 6 bases and J 4 bases, with 16 bases left between them. The CDR3 extends over 15 amino acids. The CDR3 region has the DNA TGTGCCAGCAGGACCACAGGGCCCCCTAATCAGCCCCAGCATTTT. This translates into CASRTTGPPNQPQHF.

V and J are TRBV11-2 and TRBJ2-7; possible D gene TRBD2, 6 bases. V was pared by 0 bases and J by 0 bases, with 9 bases between. The CDR3 has 15 amino acids. Germline CDR1 and CDR2: SGHAT and FQNNGV. The CDR3 coding sequence is TGTGCCAGCAGCTTAGACGCGGGGAGCTCCTACGAGCAGTACTTC. Translation: CASSLDAGSSYEQYF.

V is TRBV2 and J is TRBJ2-1; 9 nucleotides agree with TRBD1. The germline V gene has CDR1 SNHLY and CDR2 FYNNEI. The junction had 3 bases not matched to a gene; V was cut back by 4 bases and J by 2 bases. There are 15 residues in the CDR3. CDR3 nucleotides: TGTGCCAGCAGTGGGGACAGGGCAACCTACAATGAGCAGTTCTTC. Amino acid sequence: CASSGDRATYNEQFF.

The chain couples TRBV4-3 to TRBJ2-5; 7 positions agree with TRBD2. The J call may be mistaken, given a closer DNA end match to TRBJ2-7. This CDR3 spans 15 amino acids. Germline V gene data show CDR1 as LGHNA and CDR2 as YSLEER. The chain's CDR3 is CASSQGRGSSYEQYF. The CDR3 nucleotides are TGCGCCAGCAGCCAAGGGCGGGGGAGCTCCTACGAGCAGTACTTC.

This rearrangement joins TRBV7-9 to TRBJ1-4, with a weak D call TRBD1 (5 bases). Germline V gene sequence: CDR1 SEHNR, CDR2 FQNEAQ (reference sequence). With 7 bases removed from V and 8 bases from J, the gap between germline ends came to 8 bases. The CDR3 runs 11 residues. The CDR3, as DNA: TGTGCCAGCACCCCAGGGGAAAAACTGTTTTTT. Translating it yields CASTPGEKLFF.

V and J are TRBV5-1 and TRBJ2-6; perhaps TRBD2 as D (6 bases). The CDR3 is 14 residues long. V lost 3 bases, J lost 2 bases, and 6 bases lay in between. CDR1 is SGHRS and CDR2 is YFSETQ in the germline V gene. CDR3: CASSWGAGANVLTF. CDR3 bases: TGCGCCAGCAGCTGGGGGGCTGGGGCCAACGTCCTGACTTTC.

The chain uses TRBV5-4 and TRBJ2-3; perhaps TRBD1 as D (6 bases). The CDR3 covers 17 residues. V lost 0 bases to trimming and J lost 2 bases, with 16 bases between them. CDR1 and CDR2 (germline): SGHNT, YYREEE (reference sequence). The DNA for the CDR3 is TGTGCCAGCAGCTTGGAGGGGGTCCGGCGGCACACAGATACGCAGTATTTT. This sequence encodes CASSLEGVRRHTDTQYF.

This chain links TRBV27 with TRBJ2-2; 10 nucleotides line up with TRBD2. The CDR3 consists of 19 residues. From germline, CDR1 is MNHEY and CDR2 SMNVEV (reference sequence). V was clipped by 5 bases and J by 6 bases; unmatched bases: 18. The CDR3 loop reads CASSKSASGGALVSGELFF. Here the CDR3 DNA reads TGTGCCAGCAGTAAGAGTGCAAGCGGGGGGGCTCTGGTGTCCGGGGAGCTGTTTTTT.

CDR3 in amino acids: CASSLRQGVDIQYF. CDR3 bases: TGTGCCAGCAGTTTACGTCAGGGGGTGGACATTCAGTACTTC. This rearrangement joins TRBV28 to TRBJ2-4; TRBD1 agrees at 7 bases. Germline lookup yields CDR1 MDHEN and CDR2 SYDVKM. Germline trimming cut 2 bases from V and 8 bases from J; bases unmatched to any gene: 6. The CDR3 covers 14 residues.

This clone was recorded a few times. The chain recombines TRBV5-6 with TRBJ2-7; D may be TRBD2 (5 bases). The length of the CDR3 is 14 residues. Germline values: CDR1 SGHDT, CDR2 YYEEEE. V was pared by 1 base and J by 1 base, with 9 bases between. CDR3 DNA sequence: TGTGCCAGCAGCTTGAACCTAGCTTCCTACGAGCAGTACTTC. It is translated as CASSLNLASYEQYF. Combining the CDR3 with reference TRBV5-6 and TRBJ2-7 gives the whole variable domain DAGVTQSPTHLIKTRGQQVTLRCSPKSGHDTVSWYQQALGQGPQFIFQYYEEEERQRGNFPDRFSGHQFPNYSSELNVNALLLGDSALYLCASSLNLASYEQYFGPGTRLTVT.

This chain uses TRBV5-5 with TRBJ1-4; D remains unclear. Trimming cost V 4 bases and J 8 bases, with 24 bases left between them. The germline CDR1 and CDR2 sequences are SGHKS and YYEKEE (reference sequence). The CDR3 extends over 17 amino acids. CDR3 sequence reads: CASSRRVTLAGGEKLFF. In DNA, the CDR3 is TGTGCCAGCAGCCGACGGGTCACCTTGGCGGGTGGGGAAAAACTGTTTTTT.

This clone has a single count. The rearrangement uses TRBV4-3 and TRBJ1-5; perhaps TRBD1 as D (5 bases). CDR1 and CDR2 from the germline V gene are LGHNA and YSLEER. The V gene lost 0 bases and the J gene lost 4 bases, with 10 bases spanning the gap. There are 15 residues in the CDR3. This chain's CDR3 is CASSQDGGGNQPQHF. The CDR3 region has the DNA TGCGCCAGCAGCCAAGACGGGGGGGGGAATCAGCCCCAGCATTTT.

The rearrangement uses TRBV29-1 and TRBJ2-1, with 8 nucleotides matching TRBD2. V lost 7 bases and J lost 8; bases outside the gene matches: 13. CDR3 length equals 14 residues. The V gene's germline CDR1 is SQVTM and CDR2 ANQGSEA. CDR3 sequence reads: CSASAGGTLYEQFF. The CDR3 DNA is TGCAGCGCCTCTGCGGGGGGTACGCTTTATGAGCAGTTCTTC.

This clone was detected once. The chain recombines TRBV7-2 with TRBJ1-6; no firm D call. Between the trimmed V and J ends, which lost 4 bases and 10 bases, there was a span of 11 bases. The V gene's germline CDR1 is SGHTA and CDR2 FQGNSA. The CDR3 has 13 amino acids. The CDR3 reads CASSSTGGSPLHF. The DNA for the CDR3 is TGTGCCAGCAGCTCGACCGGCGGCTCACCCCTCCACTTT.

This clone was counted a single time. The rearrangement uses TRBV15 and TRBJ1-5; D is unclear. V was cut by 0 bases and J by 8 bases, with 8 bases left in between. CDR3 size: 13 residues. Germline loops: CDR1 LNHNV, CDR2 YYDKDF (reference sequence). CDR3 nucleotides: TGTGCCACCAGCAGAGATCTGGAGGAGCCCCAGCATTTT. Amino acid sequence: CATSRDLEEPQHF.

This rearrangement joins TRBV18 to TRBJ1-4, with a tentative D call TRBD1 (5 bases). The V end was cut by 4 bases, the J end by 4 bases, with 10 bases between. The CDR3 loop spans 14 amino acids. The germline V gene encodes CDR1 KGHSH and CDR2 LQKENI. CDR3 sequence reads: CASSLRAFNEKLFF. The CDR3 DNA is TGTGCCAGCTCACTCAGGGCCTTTAATGAAAAACTGTTTTTT.

V and J are TRBV19 and TRBJ2-3; TRBD1 agrees at 12 bases. The CDR3 loop spans 16 amino acids. Germline-derived CDR1 and CDR2 are LNHDA and SQIVND (reference sequence). Trimming at V came to 4 bases and at J to 3 bases, leaving 5 bases not matched to a gene. CDR3 in amino acids: CASSRGTGGRTDTQYF. The DNA for the CDR3 is TGTGCCAGTAGTAGGGGGACAGGGGGCAGGACAGATACGCAGTATTTT.

V gene TRBV2 combines with J gene TRBJ2-7; TRBD2 aligns across 7 bases. The CDR3 sequence is 14 residues long. Trimming removed 3 bases from V and 4 bases from J; junction bases left unmatched: 6. Germline V gene lookup returns CDR1 SNHLY and CDR2 FYNNEI. Here the CDR3 DNA reads TGTGCCAGCAGTGACGGGGGGACTTGGTACGAGCAGTACTTC. Protein: CASSDGGTWYEQYF.

The V call is TRBV7-3, the J call TRBJ2-1; the D gene is possibly TRBD2 (5 bases). Trimming shortened V by 1 base and J by 3 bases, and 10 bases separated the two germline ends. Germline-derived CDR1 and CDR2 are SGHTA and FQGTGA. The CDR3 is 15 amino acids. CDR3 DNA sequence: TGTGCCAGCAGCTTAATTAAGCGGAGCTACAATGAGCAGTTCTTC. Encoded protein: CASSLIKRSYNEQFF.